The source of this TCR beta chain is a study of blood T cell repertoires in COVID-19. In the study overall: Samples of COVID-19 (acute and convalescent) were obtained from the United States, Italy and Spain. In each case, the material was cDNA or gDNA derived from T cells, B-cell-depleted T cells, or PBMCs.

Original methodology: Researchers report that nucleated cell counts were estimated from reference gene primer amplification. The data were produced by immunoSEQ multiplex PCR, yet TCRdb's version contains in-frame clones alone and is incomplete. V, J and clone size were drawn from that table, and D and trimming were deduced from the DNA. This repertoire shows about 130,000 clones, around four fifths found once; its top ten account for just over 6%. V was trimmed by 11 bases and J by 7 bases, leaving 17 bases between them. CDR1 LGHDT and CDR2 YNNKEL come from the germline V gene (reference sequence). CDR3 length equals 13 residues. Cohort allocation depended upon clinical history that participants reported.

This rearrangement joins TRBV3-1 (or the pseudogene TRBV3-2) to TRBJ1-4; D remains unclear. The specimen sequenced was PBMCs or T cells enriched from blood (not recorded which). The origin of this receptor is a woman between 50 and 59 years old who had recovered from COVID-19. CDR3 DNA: TGTGCCGCGTGCGGGGAGGTCTGTGAAAAACTGTTTTTT. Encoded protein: CAACGEVCEKLFF.